This T cell receptor (beta chain) came from a study of blood T cell repertoires in COVID-19. The assay was immunoSEQ multiplex PCR, and TCRdb's table has in-frame clones only and misses some. The table lists 75,000 to 100,000 clones, 75% to 90% of them singletons. Losses at the gene ends were 4 bases for V and 5 bases for J; bases not matched to a gene: 11. The CDR3 spans 16 residues. The germline gives CDR1 LNHDA, CDR2 SQIVND (reference sequence). This clonotype was sampled from an older man with acute or convalescent COVID-19. The chain uses TRBV19 and TRBJ2-1, with TRBD2 matching over 7 bases. The sample consisted of peripheral blood. The CDR3 reads CASSRTSQIWDNEQFF. CDR3 nucleotides: TGTGCCAGTAGTAGGACTAGTCAGATTTGGGACAATGAGCAGTTCTTC.